Listed below are T cell receptor beta chains from one sample, sequenced in a study of human T cells and chemical hapten exposure. One entry per CDR3 protein, called by TCRdb with MiXCR from the RACE reads. The profile covers 130,000 or so distinct CDR3 sequences, with more than 7.5% appearing a single time and roughly 2% taken by the ten largest. The source material was whole blood. Source of these receptors: a male donor in good health. Some clones in this sample may be carry-over from other donors' samples. Each CDR3 is given with its conserved first and last residue. D genes are given only for firm matches. The size of a clone is reported for some rows only, either as once, few or many, or as a class for expanded clones.

v_gene	abundance	d_gene	j_gene	CDR3nt	CDR3aa
TRBV20-1	-	-	TRBJ2-2	TGCAGTGCTAGTTTACAGAATACCGGGGAGCTGTTTTTT	CSASLQNTGELFF
TRBV7-9	-	-	TRBJ1-1	TGTGCCAGCAGGCGGGGGAGGGGCACTGAAGCTTTCTTT	CASRRGRGTEAFF
TRBV29-1	few	-	TRBJ2-7	TGCAGCGTTGACGTGGACGGAGACTACGAGCAGTACTTC	CSVDVDGDYEQYF
TRBV11-2	many	-	TRBJ1-2	TGTGCCAGCAGCCTCGATACCCTCCTCGGGGGCGCTTCCTATGGCTACACCTTC	CASSLDTLLGGASYGYTF
TRBV25-1	many	-	TRBJ2-3	TGTGCCAGCAGTGAATTCAAAGGGTCTAGCACAGATACGCAGTATTTT	CASSEFKGSSTDTQYF
TRBV11-2	many	-	TRBJ2-2	TGTGCCAGCAGCTTAACCCGAGCGGTTGAAACCGGGGAGCTGTTTTTT	CASSLTRAVETGELFF
TRBV20-1	few	-	TRBJ1-1	TGCAGTGCTAGAGACAGGGGACCTGTGAAAGGAGCTTTCTTT	CSARDRGPVKGAFF
TRBV10-3	-	-	TRBJ2-3	TGTGCCATCGACGGGGGCCGCACCACAGATACGCAGTATTTT	CAIDGGRTTDTQYF
TRBV19	-	-	TRBJ2-1	TGTGCCAGCAATGAGGGCCGAATGAGATTTTACAATGAGCAGTTCTTC	CASNEGRMRFYNEQFF
TRBV27	many	-	TRBJ1-4	TGTGCCACCGGCAGGCGAGGTGAAAAACTGTTTTTT	CATGRRGEKLFF
TRBV4-1	-	-	TRBJ1-5	TGCGCCAGCAGCCAAGGAGGCGATGATAATCAGCCCCAGCATTTT	CASSQGGDDNQPQHF
TRBV29-1	many	-	TRBJ2-7	TGCAGCGCTCTACGGGACATCGGACACGAGCAGTACTTC	CSALRDIGHEQYF
TRBV3-1	few	TRBD1	TRBJ2-7	TGTGCCAGCACAAGACAGGGGGACGCGAAACAGTACTTC	CASTRQGDAKQYF
TRBV6-5	many	-	TRBJ1-1	TGTGCCAGCACCCACCGGGGCGCCACTGAAGCTTTCTTT	CASTHRGATEAFF
TRBV9	-	-	TRBJ2-3	TGTGCCAGCAGCGTAGGGGCGGCGGGAACCACAGATACGCAGTATTTT	CASSVGAAGTTDTQYF
TRBV5-4	few	-	TRBJ2-1	TGTGCCAGCAGCTTGGAAGGGGGGGGGCGCAATGAGCAGTTCTTC	CASSLEGGGRNEQFF
TRBV5-1	-	-	TRBJ1-1	TGCGCCAGCAGCTCTGCTCCGGGACACGCGAACACTGAAGCTTTCTTT	CASSSAPGHANTEAFF
TRBV14	few	TRBD1	TRBJ2-1	TGTGCCAGCAGCCATAGACAGGGGGCGGGTTGGGAGCAGTTCTTC	CASSHRQGAGWEQFF
TRBV11-2	few	TRBD2	TRBJ2-7	TGTGCCAGCAGCTTATTTGGGACTAGCGGCTACGAGCAGTACTTC	CASSLFGTSGYEQYF
TRBV6-5	-	TRBD2	TRBJ2-5	TGTGCCAGCAGTTCCAGCGGGAGCGGGGGCGAGACCCAGTACTTC	CASSSSGSGGETQYF
TRBV4-1	-	-	TRBJ1-4	TGCGCCAGCAGCCAAGTCGCCCGTCCGGGGACTACTAATGAAAAACTGTTTTTT	CASSQVARPGTTNEKLFF
TRBV7-6	few	TRBD2	TRBJ2-7	TGTGCCAGCAGCTTAAACCAAGCGGGGGCTGAGCAGTACTTC	CASSLNQAGAEQYF
TRBV7-9	-	-	TRBJ1-1	TGTGCCAGCAGCTTGGCAGGGGTTTTGAACACTGAAGCTTTCTTT	CASSLAGVLNTEAFF
TRBV6-1	few	-	TRBJ1-5	TGTGCCAGCAGTGAAATGGAAGGGTTCAATCAGCCCCAGCATTTT	CASSEMEGFNQPQHF
TRBV20-1	few	-	TRBJ1-1	TGCAGTTCGGATTTGAACTTGGACACTGAAGCTTTCTTT	CSSDLNLDTEAFF
TRBV5-5	-	-	TRBJ1-1	TGTGCCAGCAGCTTGGGTGAAGGACGATCGAACACTGAAGCTTTCTTT	CASSLGEGRSNTEAFF
TRBV27	few	-	TRBJ1-5	TGTGCCAGCAGTGCGGACGGACAGCCCCAGCATTTT	CASSADGQPQHF
TRBV4-1	few	TRBD1	TRBJ2-1	TGCGCCAGCAGCCAAGCAGGGGGTTCGACCTACAATGAGCAGTTCTTC	CASSQAGGSTYNEQFF
TRBV7-9	-	TRBD2	TRBJ2-1	TGTGCCAGCAGCCGAATTTTAGCGGGGGCCTACAATGAGCAGTTCTTC	CASSRILAGAYNEQFF
TRBV6-5	-	TRBD1	TRBJ2-6	TGTGCCAGCAGCGGGACGAGGGGGCCTGGGGCCAACGTCCTGACTTTC	CASSGTRGPGANVLTF
TRBV7-2	-	TRBD1	TRBJ2-7	TGTGCCAGCAGCTTAAGGGACAGGGAATTGCCCGAGCAGTACTTC	CASSLRDRELPEQYF
TRBV5-4	few	-	TRBJ1-1	TGTGCCAGCAGCTTCGCAGGGAAGCTCATGAACACTGAAGCTTTCTTT	CASSFAGKLMNTEAFF
TRBV7-9	few	-	TRBJ2-7	TGTGCCAGCAGCCCCGACGCTATTTACGAGCAGTACTTC	CASSPDAIYEQYF
TRBV28	many	-	TRBJ2-7	TGTGCCAGCAGTACCGGGACGGAGTGGGGCTCCTACGAGCAGTACTTC	CASSTGTEWGSYEQYF
TRBV6-2/TRBV6-3	few	TRBD2	TRBJ2-7	TGTGCCAGCAGTTACCGGATCGCCCCGGGACTAGCGGGAGGGCCTTTCCACGAGCAGTACTTC	CASSYRIAPGLAGGPFHEQYF
TRBV7-6	few	TRBD2	TRBJ2-1	TGTGCCAGCAGCTCCCGCGTGCTAGCGGGAGTCTTATCGTACAATGAGCAGTTCTTC	CASSSRVLAGVLSYNEQFF
TRBV9	few	-	TRBJ1-3	TGTGCCAGCACCGTAGGGGTTAGCTCTGGAAACACCATATATTTT	CASTVGVSSGNTIYF
TRBV14	-	-	TRBJ1-1	TGTGCCAGCAGTGAACAGGGAAAGACTGAAGCTTTCTTT	CASSEQGKTEAFF
TRBV7-9	few	-	TRBJ2-1	TGTGCCAGCAGCTCTGACTTTAATGAGCAGTTCTTC	CASSSDFNEQFF
TRBV19	few	-	TRBJ2-2	TGTGCCAGTAGGGGACACGACACCGGGGAGCTGTTTTTT	CASRGHDTGELFF
TRBV3-1	many	-	TRBJ1-4	TGTGCCAGCAGCCAAGAGGACTTCGAAAAACTGTTTTTT	CASSQEDFEKLFF
TRBV28	many	-	TRBJ1-2	TGTGCCAGCAGTTTGACCTATGGCTACACCTTC	CASSLTYGYTF
TRBV10-3	few	TRBD1	TRBJ2-6	TGTGCCATCAGCCTCGGGACAGGGGACTCTGGGGCCAACGTCCTGACTTTC	CAISLGTGDSGANVLTF
TRBV6-1	few	TRBD2	TRBJ2-3	TGTGCCAGCAGTGAGGCTAGCGGGGGCTCAGATACGCAGTATTTT	CASSEASGGSDTQYF
TRBV12-3/TRBV12-4	-	TRBD2	TRBJ2-6	TGTGCCAGCAGTCTAGCGGGGGGGAAGAGCTCTGGGGCCAACGTCCTGACTTTC	CASSLAGGKSSGANVLTF
TRBV14	-	-	TRBJ2-7	TGTGCCAGCAGCCAAGAGGGCTATTTATACGAGCAGTACTTC	CASSQEGYLYEQYF
TRBV29-1	few	-	TRBJ1-5	TGCAGCGTTGGGGCAGGGTCCAATTTGCAGCCCCAGCATTTT	CSVGAGSNLQPQHF